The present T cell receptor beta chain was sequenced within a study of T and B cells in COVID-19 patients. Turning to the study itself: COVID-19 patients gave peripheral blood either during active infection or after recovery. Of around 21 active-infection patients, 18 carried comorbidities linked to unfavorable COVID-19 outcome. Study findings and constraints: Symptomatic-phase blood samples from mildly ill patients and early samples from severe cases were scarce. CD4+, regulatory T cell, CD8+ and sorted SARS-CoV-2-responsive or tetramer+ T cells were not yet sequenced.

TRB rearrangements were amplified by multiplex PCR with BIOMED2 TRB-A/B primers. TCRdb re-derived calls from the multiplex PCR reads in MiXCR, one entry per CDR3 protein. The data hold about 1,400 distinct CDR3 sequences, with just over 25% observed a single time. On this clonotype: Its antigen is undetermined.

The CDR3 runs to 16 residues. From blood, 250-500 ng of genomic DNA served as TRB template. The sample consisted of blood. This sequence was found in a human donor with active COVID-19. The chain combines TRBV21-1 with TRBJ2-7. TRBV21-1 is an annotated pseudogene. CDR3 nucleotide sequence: TGTGCCAGCAGCAAAGATATAGTACCCATTTCCTACGAGCAGTACTTC. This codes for CASSKDIVPISYEQYF.